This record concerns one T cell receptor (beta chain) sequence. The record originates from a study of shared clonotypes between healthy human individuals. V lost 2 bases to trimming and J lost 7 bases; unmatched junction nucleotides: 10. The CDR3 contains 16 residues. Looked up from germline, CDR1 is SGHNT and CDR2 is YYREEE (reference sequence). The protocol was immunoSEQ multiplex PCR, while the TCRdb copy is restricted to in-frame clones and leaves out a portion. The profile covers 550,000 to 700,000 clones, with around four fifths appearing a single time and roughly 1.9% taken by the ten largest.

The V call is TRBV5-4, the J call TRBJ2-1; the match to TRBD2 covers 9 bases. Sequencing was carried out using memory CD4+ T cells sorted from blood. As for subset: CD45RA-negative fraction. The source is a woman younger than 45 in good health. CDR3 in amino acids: CASSLGIAGVRNEQFF. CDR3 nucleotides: TGTGCCAGCAGCTTAGGAATAGCGGGAGTGAGAAATGAGCAGTTCTTC.